Following are 15 T cell receptor beta chains from one sample sequenced in a study of T cells after yellow fever vaccination. TCRdb used MiXCR to reprocess the 5' RACE reads, holding one entry per CDR3 protein. The sample consists of 300,000 to 350,000 distinct CDR3 sequences, roughly 4% of them appearing once. This specimen consisted of PBMCs, obtained 5 days after the yellow fever booster vaccination. The receptors here all came from a man aged 18 to 30 who received the YFV17D yellow fever vaccine.

The table lists this clonotype with a count of one. The CDR3 DNA reads TGTGCCAGCAGCCCTCGACTAGCGGGGGACAATGAGCAGTTCTTC. It encodes CASSPRLAGDNEQFF. J is TRBJ2-1 and V is TRBV7-6; 12 bases are shared with TRBD2. This CDR3 is built from 15 residues. The V segment lost 5 bases and the J segment 5 bases; nucleotides outside the gene matches: 4. Looked up from germline, CDR1 is SGHVS and CDR2 is FNYEAQ.

The V gene is TRBV14, the J gene TRBJ2-3, with 8 positions matching TRBD2. The V gene's germline CDR1 is SGHDN and CDR2 FVKESK. J gave up 4 bases and V 4 bases, and 13 bases lay outside the gene matches. This CDR3 region has 17 residues. The CDR3 sequence: CASSLSIRTSSPDTQYF. The CDR3, as DNA: TGTGCCAGCAGCCTCAGCATCCGGACTAGCTCCCCAGATACGCAGTATTTT.

This chain links TRBV5-1 with TRBJ2-1, with D possibly TRBD2 on 6 matching bases. The CDR3 has 12 residues. V was cut by 7 bases and J by 6 bases, with 11 bases left in between. Germline V gene sequence: CDR1 SGHRS, CDR2 YFSETQ. CDR3 sequence (DNA): TGCGCCAGCTGTCTAGCGAGCAATGAGCAGTTCTTC. This encodes CASCLASNEQFF.

The chain has TRBV5-6 and TRBJ2-7; the D gene is possibly TRBD2 (5 bases). Trimming pared 2 bases from V and 2 bases from J, leaving 8 bases between. This CDR3 is 13 amino acids long. CDR1 and CDR2 (germline): SGHDT, YYEEEE. CDR3 nucleotide sequence: TGTGCCAGCAGCTTTACCGGGGCCTACGAGCAGTACGTC. Encoded protein: CASSFTGAYEQYV.

This clonotype has a count of ten or more. The gene calls are TRBV7-9 and TRBJ2-7; TRBD2 aligns across 9 bases. The CDR3 is 16 residues long. Germline V gene sequence: CDR1 SEHNR, CDR2 FQNEAQ (reference sequence). With V trimmed by 5 bases and J by 0 bases, 8 bases remained unmatched. CDR3 DNA: TGTGCCAGCAGCGTATGGGGACTAGCCAGCTCCTACGAGCAGTACTTC. This encodes CASSVWGLASSYEQYF. Full variable domain (missing parts from reference TRBV7-9 and TRBJ2-7): DTGVSQNPRHKITKRGQNVTFRCDPISEHNRLYWYRQTLGQGPEFLTYFQNEAQLEKSRLLSDRFSAERPKGSFSTLEIQRTEQGDSAMYLCASSVWGLASSYEQYFGPGTRLTVT.

In this sample, this clonotype turned up many times. The chain joins TRBV7-2 to TRBJ2-5, with D unclear. Per germline, CDR1 SGHTA and CDR2 FQGNSA. V lost 4 bases to trimming and J lost 5 bases, with 14 bases between them. CDR3 length: 14 amino acids. This CDR3 reads CASSYRFGSETQYF. CDR3 DNA: TGTGCCAGCAGCTACCGATTTGGGTCGGAGACCCAGTACTTC.

As for this clonotype: A junction end diverges from the germline sequence, so it may reflect a read error. The chain couples TRBV7-7 to TRBJ2-3; weak D call: TRBD2 (6 bases). CDR3 length: 16 residues. The V gene's germline CDR1 is SSHAT and CDR2 FNYEAQ (reference sequence). CDR3: CASSLEYAEGPTTQYF. DNA of the CDR3: TGTGCTAGCAGCTTAGAGTACGCGGAGGGGCCTACTACGCAGTATTTT.

This clonotype was counted ten times or more. The chain couples TRBV12-3 or TRBV12-4 to TRBJ2-3; a possible D gene is TRBD1 (5 bases). The CDR3 consists of 14 residues. Trimming removed 8 bases from V and 6 bases from J, with 18 bases in between. In DNA form, the CDR3 reads TGTGCCAGCGCCCTTGGCAGGGAAGAGGATACGCAGTATTTT. It specifies CASALGREEDTQYF.

The chain combines TRBV11-2 with TRBJ2-7; D gene unclear. The V and J ends lost 5 bases and 0 bases respectively, with 14 bases between them. Germline V gene data show CDR1 as SGHAT and CDR2 as FQNNGV. This CDR3 region has 15 residues. The CDR3 region is CASSHGVADSYEQYF. The CDR3, as DNA: TGTGCCAGCAGCCATGGGGTGGCGGACTCCTACGAGCAGTACTTC. Using reference TRBV11-2 and TRBJ2-7 for the parts outside the CDR3, the full variable domain is EAGVAQSPRYKIIEKRQSVAFWCNPISGHATLYWYQQILGQGPKLLIQFQNNGVVDDSQLPKDRFSAERLKGVDSTLKIQPAKLEDSAVYLCASSHGVADSYEQYFGPGTRLTVT.

There are many counts of this clonotype. The gene calls are TRBV12-3 or TRBV12-4 and TRBJ2-6; D gene unclear. This CDR3 has 15 amino acids. V was shortened by 6 bases and J by 4 bases, with 13 bases between the two germline ends. The CDR3 nucleotides are TGTGCCAGCAGCCCCCCAGCGTTCGGGGCCAACGTCCTGACTTTC. Encoded protein: CASSPPAFGANVLTF.

This clonotype was counted at least ten times. The V call is TRBV5-1, the J call TRBJ2-4; D unclear. The CDR3 is 14 residues long. With 3 bases removed from V and 0 bases from J, the gap between germline ends came to 7 bases. In germline, CDR1 is SGHRS, CDR2 YFSETQ. CDR3 DNA: TGCGCCAGCAGCTCAACAGTAGCCAAAAACATTCAGTACTTC. It yields the protein CASSSTVAKNIQYF.

The gene calls are TRBV20-1 and TRBJ2-5; TRBD1 matches 10 bases. This CDR3 contains 13 residues. Germline V gene lookup returns CDR1 DFQATT and CDR2 SNEGSKA (reference sequence). This CDR3 is CSGWTGGQETQYF. CDR3 nucleotide sequence: TGCAGCGGTTGGACAGGGGGGCAGGAGACCCAGTACTTC.

This clonotype was observed a few times. This rearrangement joins TRBV20-1 to TRBJ2-3, with D hard to call. The CDR3 extends over 14 amino acids. Trimming took off 1 base at V and 6 bases at J, with 14 bases between the two ends. Germline-derived CDR1 and CDR2 are DFQATT and SNEGSKA (reference sequence). This CDR3 reads CSARGPLGGDTQYF. DNA of the CDR3: TGCAGTGCTAGAGGTCCCCTTGGCGGTGATACGCAGTATTTT.

This clonotype was counted between two and nine times. This rearrangement joins TRBV5-1 to TRBJ1-6, with 8 bases lining up with TRBD1. CDR1 SGHRS and CDR2 YFSETQ come from the germline V gene. The CDR3 is made up of 17 amino acids. J gave up 0 bases and V 5 bases, and 7 bases lay outside the gene matches. In DNA form, the CDR3 reads TGCGCCAGCAGTCGGGACAGGTCTAGCTCCTATAATTCACCCCTCCACTTT. Encoded protein: CASSRDRSSSYNSPLHF. Using reference TRBV5-1 and TRBJ1-6 for the parts outside the CDR3, the full variable domain is KAGVTQTPRYLIKTRGQQVTLSCSPISGHRSVSWYQQTPGQGLQFLFEYFSETQRNKGNFPGRFSGRQFSNSRSEMNVSTLELGDSALYLCASSRDRSSSYNSPLHFGNGTRLTVT.

This clonotype was detected only a few times. This chain joins TRBV7-2 and TRBJ2-5; D is possibly TRBD2 (6 bases). Trimming removed 6 bases at V and 5 bases at J, with 19 bases between. This CDR3 region has 15 residues. Germline CDR1 is SGHTA and CDR2 is FQGNSA. The DNA of the CDR3 is TGTGCCAGCAGGGCTGGGACTGGCCCTTGGGAGACCCAGTACTTC. Protein: CASRAGTGPWETQYF.